The 14 T cell receptor beta chains below were found in one sample sequenced in a study of shared clonotypes between healthy human individuals. Data came from immunoSEQ multiplex PCR; TCRdb stores just in-frame clones and leaves some out. Here the sample spans around 2.5 million clones, approximately 93% being singletons. The sequencing sample was made of naive CD4+ T cells from PBMCs. The subset: CD45RA+ positively selected. The receptors stem from a man younger than 35 in good health. Some clones in this sample may be carry-over from other donors' samples.

This clone was detected a few times. The same CDR3 is also encoded by other DNA sequences in this sample. The rearrangement uses TRBV28 and TRBJ2-5; D ambiguous. Per germline, CDR1 MDHEN and CDR2 SYDVKM. There are 11 residues in the CDR3. V was shortened by 3 bases and J by 3 bases, with 2 bases between the two germline ends. The CDR3: CASSFEETQYF. In DNA, the CDR3 is TGTGCCAGCAGTTTTGAAGAGACCCAGTACTTC.

The chain couples TRBV7-4 to TRBJ1-2; TRBD1 matches at 7 bases. The ends lost 3 bases at V and 4 bases at J; junction bases unmatched: 11. Looked up from germline, CDR1 is SGHVT and CDR2 is SQSDAQ. This CDR3 has 16 residues. CDR3 nucleotides: TGTGCCAGCAGCTTGGTTAAACGACAGGGAACCTATGGCTACACCTTC. This codes for CASSLVKRQGTYGYTF.

V gene TRBV6-1 combines with J gene TRBJ2-2, with 7 bases lining up with TRBD2. With V trimmed by 7 bases and J by 4 bases, 9 bases remained unmatched. The CDR3 has 15 amino acids. The V gene's germline CDR1 is MNHNS and CDR2 SASEGT. The CDR3 nucleotides read TGTGCCAGCACTTTTGAGGGAGGGCGCACCGGGGAGCTGTTTTTT. Translation: CASTFEGGRTGELFF.

The rearrangement uses TRBV5-4 and TRBJ2-3, with TRBD2 identical over 8 bases. J gave up 2 bases and V 4 bases, and 12 bases lay outside the gene matches. Germline CDR1 SGHNT, CDR2 YYREEE (reference sequence). The CDR3 runs 17 residues. CDR3 sequence: CASSALWREVNTDTQYF. The CDR3 bases are TGTGCCAGCAGCGCGCTTTGGCGGGAGGTGAACACAGATACGCAGTATTTT.

J is TRBJ1-5 and V is TRBV5-5, with no clear D. This CDR3 spans 17 amino acids. Trimming left V 0 bases short and J 0 bases short, with 13 bases between. Per germline, CDR1 SGHKS and CDR2 YYEKEE (reference sequence). CDR3 in amino acids: CASSLGTGAYSNQPQHF. CDR3 DNA sequence: TGTGCCAGCAGCTTGGGGACGGGAGCCTATAGCAATCAGCCCCAGCATTTT.

CDR3 DNA sequence: TGCAGCGTTGAACCCCGACAGAGGAACACTGAAGCTTTCTTT. As protein: CSVEPRQRNTEAFF. This sequence joins TRBV29-1 and TRBJ1-1; the D gene is possibly TRBD1 (5 bases). The CDR3 has 14 residues. V was shortened by 2 bases and J by 1 base, with 11 bases between the two germline ends. Per germline, CDR1 SQVTM and CDR2 ANQGSEA.

The rearrangement links TRBV28 to TRBJ2-3; D is unclear. Germline assignment: CDR1 MDHEN and CDR2 SYDVKM. The CDR3 is made up of 14 amino acids. V was clipped by 6 bases and J by 2 bases, with 12 bases between them. Here the CDR3 DNA reads TGTGCCAGCAGCGGACGGATATACACAGATACGCAGTATTTT. The encoded protein is CASSGRIYTDTQYF. Full variable domain (rest looked up from reference TRBV28 and TRBJ2-3): DVKVTQSSRYLVKRTGEKVFLECVQDMDHENMFWYRQDPGLGLRLIYFSYDVKMKEKGDIPEGYSVSREKKERFSLILESASTNQTSMYLCASSGRIYTDTQYFGPGTRLTVL.

The rearrangement uses TRBV11-2 and TRBJ2-2, with D perhaps assigned TRBD1 or TRBD2 (6 bases each). V gave up 5 bases and J gave up 7 bases, with 17 bases separating them. Per germline, CDR1 SGHAT and CDR2 FQNNGV. This CDR3 comprises 15 residues. CDR3 in DNA: TGTGCCAGCAGCACAGGGTGGAGGGGCGGCGGGGAGCTGTTTTTT. Translating gives CASSTGWRGGGELFF.

The chain couples TRBV7-8 to TRBJ1-5; TRBD1 might be the D (6 bases). The CDR3 covers 14 residues. V lost 4 bases and J 7 bases, leaving 14 bases between the germline ends. CDR1 is SGHVS, CDR2 FQNEAQ, per germline. The CDR3 DNA reads TGTGCCAGCAGCTCCACAAGACAGGTCCAGCCCCAGCATTTT. Its protein is CASSSTRQVQPQHF.

The chain links TRBV6-4 to TRBJ2-3; TRBD1 is a possible D gene (6 bases). With 4 bases removed from V and 6 bases from J, the gap between germline ends came to 8 bases. Germline V gene data show CDR1 as MRHNA and CDR2 as SNTAGT. The CDR3 contains 12 residues. Here the CDR3 reads CASSGQGDTQYF. The CDR3 region has the DNA TGTGCCAGCAGTGGCCAGGGGGATACGCAGTATTTT.

The chain joins TRBV11-3 to TRBJ1-1; 8 nucleotides match TRBD1. V dropped 5 bases and J dropped 0; count of bases not matched to a gene: 2. CDR1 and CDR2 (germline): SGHNT, YENEEA. The CDR3 has 14 residues. The DNA for the CDR3 is TGTGCCAGCAGCACGACAGGGGTGAACACTGAAGCTTTCTTT. It encodes CASSTTGVNTEAFF.

The chain employs TRBV28 and TRBJ2-1; 8 bases are a match to TRBD2. J gave up 3 bases and V 7 bases, and 5 bases lay outside the gene matches. This CDR3 spans 14 amino acids. Germline CDR1 is MDHEN and CDR2 is SYDVKM. This chain's CDR3 is CASTISGSYNEQFF. CDR3 sequence (DNA): TGTGCCAGCACAATCAGCGGGAGCTACAATGAGCAGTTCTTC.

The J gene is TRBJ1-2, the V gene TRBV6-5, with D perhaps TRBD1 (5 bases). The CDR3 has 12 amino acids. Germline V gene data show CDR1 as MNHEY and CDR2 as SVGAGI. Trimming took off 6 bases at V and 7 bases at J, with 12 bases between the two ends. The CDR3 is CASRPGFGGYTF. In DNA form, the CDR3 reads TGTGCCAGCAGGCCAGGGTTCGGTGGCTACACCTTC.

The chain combines TRBV5-1 with TRBJ2-1, with D tentatively TRBD1 or TRBD2 (5 bases each). The length of the CDR3 is 20 residues. Germline values: CDR1 SGHRS, CDR2 YFSETQ. V shed 3 bases and J shed 0 bases, with 25 bases lying between them. The CDR3 protein is CASSWGPGMIGTSSYNEQFF. The CDR3 DNA sequence: TGCGCCAGCAGCTGGGGACCCGGGATGATCGGGACGAGCTCCTACAATGAGCAGTTCTTC.